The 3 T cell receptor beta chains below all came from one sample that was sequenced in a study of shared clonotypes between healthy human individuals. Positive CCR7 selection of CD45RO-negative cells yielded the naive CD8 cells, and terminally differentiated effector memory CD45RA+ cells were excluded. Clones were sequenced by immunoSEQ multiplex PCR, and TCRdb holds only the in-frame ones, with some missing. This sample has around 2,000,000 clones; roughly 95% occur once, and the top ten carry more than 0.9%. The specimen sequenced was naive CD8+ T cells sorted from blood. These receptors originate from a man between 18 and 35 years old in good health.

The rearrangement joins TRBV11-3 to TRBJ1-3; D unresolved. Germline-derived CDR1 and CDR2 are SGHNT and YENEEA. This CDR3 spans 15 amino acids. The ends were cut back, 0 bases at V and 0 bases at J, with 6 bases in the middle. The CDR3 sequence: CASSLDAGSGNTIYF. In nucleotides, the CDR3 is TGTGCCAGCAGCTTAGACGCAGGCTCTGGAAACACCATATATTTT.

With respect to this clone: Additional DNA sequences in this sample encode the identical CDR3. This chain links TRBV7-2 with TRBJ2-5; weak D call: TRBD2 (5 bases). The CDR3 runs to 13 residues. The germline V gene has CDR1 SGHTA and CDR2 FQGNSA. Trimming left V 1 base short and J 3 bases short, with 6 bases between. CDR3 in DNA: TGTGCCAGCAGCTTAGACGGGGAAGAGACCCAGTACTTC. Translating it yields CASSLDGEETQYF.

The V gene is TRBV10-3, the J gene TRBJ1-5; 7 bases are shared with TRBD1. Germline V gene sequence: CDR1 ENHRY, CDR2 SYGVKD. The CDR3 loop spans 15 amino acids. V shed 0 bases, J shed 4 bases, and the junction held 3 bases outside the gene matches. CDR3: CAISESGGTNQPQHF. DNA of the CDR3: TGTGCCATCAGTGAGTCAGGGGGCACGAATCAGCCCCAGCATTTT.